Listed here are 23 T cell receptor beta chains from one sample, sequenced in a study of T cells in Graves' hyperthyroidism and ophthalmopathy. Amplified regions were TCR beta CDR3 sequences from RNA transcripts. The primer set for the first-round RT-PCR of the TCR CDR3 was HTBI. TCRdb called the multiplex PCR reads again in MiXCR, with one record for every CDR3 protein. Of approximately 380,000 distinct CDR3 sequences listed, about 14% are singletons. Sequenced input: blood. The receptor source for this set is a man over 45 with Graves' ophthalmopathy.

The chain couples TRBV11-2 to TRBJ2-7, with 14 bases aligning to TRBD2. CDR3 length: 16 amino acids. Looked up from germline, CDR1 is SGHAT and CDR2 is FQNNGV. The J segment lost 3 bases and the V segment lost 5 bases, leaving 6 bases of the junction unmatched. The chain's CDR3 is CASSPGLAGEGYEQYF. DNA for the CDR3: TGTGCCAGCAGCCCGGGACTAGCGGGAGAAGGCTACGAGCAGTACTTC.

Note on this clonotype: This may stem from a read error, because a much larger clone lies one nucleotide away. The chain is built from TRBV7-2 and TRBJ2-5, with D maybe TRBD1 (5 bases). The CDR3 contains 13 residues. Germline CDR1 is SGHTA and CDR2 is FQGNSA. The V end was cut by 6 bases, the J end by 5 bases, with 13 bases between. This CDR3 reads CASRYRGWETQYF. DNA for the CDR3: TGTGCCAGCAGGTATAGGGGCTGGGAGACCCAGTACTTC.

The rearrangement joins TRBV9 to TRBJ2-1, with D possibly matching TRBD2 (5 bases). Trimming shortened V by 0 bases and J by 9 bases, and 10 bases separated the two germline ends. Germline CDR1 and CDR2: SGDLS and YYNGEE. The CDR3 length is 13 residues. The CDR3 region is CASSVGPSREQFF. DNA for the CDR3: TGTGCCAGCAGCGTAGGTCCTAGCCGTGAGCAGTTCTTC.

The V and J genes are TRBV6-1 and TRBJ1-5, with D possibly matching TRBD1 (5 bases). The CDR3 spans 14 residues. Germline CDR1 reads MNHNS; CDR2 reads SASEGT. The V end lost 7 bases, the J end lost 5 bases, and 15 bases lay between the germline ends. CDR3 in amino acids: CASNNVGGYQPQHF. CDR3 nucleotides: TGTGCCAGCAATAATGTGGGGGGTTATCAGCCCCAGCATTTT.

This clonotype came up many times. The chain recombines TRBV7-9 with TRBJ2-7; D uncertain. Trimming took 6 bases from V and 2 from J, leaving 8 bases between them. The CDR3 runs to 12 residues. Germline V gene data show CDR1 as SEHNR and CDR2 as FQNEAQ (reference sequence). CDR3 in DNA: TGTGCCAGCAGTGCAGTGCCCTACGAGCAGTACTTC. Translation gives CASSAVPYEQYF.

This clonotype was seen more than once but under ten times. The chain has TRBV6-2 or TRBV6-3 and TRBJ2-7, with D possibly being TRBD2 (5 bases). The CDR3 loop spans 13 amino acids. Trimming took 8 bases from V and 2 from J, leaving 13 bases between them. Germline V CDR1 and CDR2: MNHEY, SVGEGT. This chain's CDR3 is CASCRTGPYEQYF. The CDR3 DNA reads as TGTGCCAGCTGCCGGACTGGGCCCTACGAGCAGTACTTC.

This clonotype has more than one count but fewer than ten. The chain recombines TRBV2 with TRBJ2-1; 8 positions match TRBD2. This CDR3 spans 19 amino acids. Per germline, CDR1 SNHLY and CDR2 FYNNEI. The trim removed 2 bases at V and 0 bases at J, leaving 12 bases unmatched. CDR3 DNA: TGTGCCAGCAGTGAAAGAGCGGGAGTCCTCCCCCGCTCCTACAATGAGCAGTTCTTC. Encoded protein: CASSERAGVLPRSYNEQFF. The variable domain in full, completed from reference TRBV2 and TRBJ2-1, reads EPEVTQTPSHQVTQMGQEVILRCVPISNHLYFYWYRQILGQKVEFLVSFYNNEISEKSEIFDDQFSVERPDGSNFTLKIRSTKLEDSAMYFCASSERAGVLPRSYNEQFFGPGTRLTVL.

This clonotype appeared a few times. The chain combines TRBV4-1 with TRBJ1-2; D unclear. The germline CDR1 and CDR2 sequences are MGHRA and YSYEKL. The V gene lost 1 base and the J gene lost 4 bases, with 10 bases spanning the gap. CDR3 length: 14 amino acids. The CDR3, as DNA: TGCGCCAGCAGCCAAGGTCCTACAGCCTATGGCTACACCTTC. Protein sequence: CASSQGPTAYGYTF.

The count of this clonotype is one. The chain couples TRBV19 to TRBJ2-3, with D possibly TRBD1 on 6 matching bases. The CDR3 runs to 14 residues. Germline CDR1 is LNHDA and CDR2 is SQIVND (reference sequence). Trimming took off 7 bases at V and 2 bases at J, with 13 bases between the two ends. The CDR3 coding sequence is TGTGCCAGTACCAGGACAGCTCCCACAGATACGCAGTATTTT. Residues: CASTRTAPTDTQYF.

There are a few counts of this clonotype. The V and J genes are TRBV6-2 or TRBV6-3 and TRBJ1-1; maybe TRBD1 (5 bases). V was cut by 6 bases and J by 8 bases, with 13 bases left in between. CDR1 is MNHEY, CDR2 SVGEGT, per germline. The CDR3 contains 12 residues. CDR3 sequence (DNA): TGTGCCAGCAGCCGGGACTTATCAGAAGCTTTCTTT. As protein: CASSRDLSEAFF.

V gene TRBV4-2 combines with J gene TRBJ2-3; D might be TRBD1 (6 bases). Germline CDR1 is LGHNA and CDR2 is YNFKEQ. Between the trimmed V and J ends, which lost 4 bases and 6 bases, there was a span of 11 bases. CDR3 length: 13 amino acids. The CDR3 sequence: CASSPYREDTQYF. CDR3 DNA sequence: TGTGCCAGCAGCCCCTACAGGGAGGATACGCAGTATTTT.

The chain is built from TRBV10-3 and TRBJ2-3, with D tentatively TRBD2 (5 bases). CDR3 length equals 15 residues. V gave up 4 bases and J gave up 2 bases, with 13 bases separating them. The germline V gene has CDR1 ENHRY and CDR2 SYGVKD. Here the CDR3 reads CAISVSGKDTDTQYF. In DNA form, the CDR3 reads TGTGCCATCAGTGTTTCGGGGAAGGACACAGATACGCAGTATTTT.

This clonotype appeared a few times. The gene calls are TRBV29-1 and TRBJ2-1; D perhaps matches TRBD2 (6 bases). The CDR3 has 15 amino acids. With 7 bases removed from V and 4 bases from J, the gap between germline ends came to 20 bases. The germline CDR1 and CDR2 sequences are SQVTM and ANQGSEA. CDR3 residues: CSAGGPSDSYNEQFF. CDR3 bases: TGCAGCGCTGGGGGACCTAGCGATTCTTACAATGAGCAGTTCTTC.

This clonotype was detected ten times or more. The chain employs TRBV28 and TRBJ1-5, with TRBD1 identical over 11 bases. The CDR3 contains 16 residues. Trimming cost V 6 bases and J 2 bases; bases outside gene matches: 6. Germline CDR1 reads MDHEN; CDR2 reads SYDVKM. The chain's CDR3 is CASSLGQGGGNQPQHF. CDR3 nucleotides: TGTGCCAGCAGCCTGGGACAGGGGGGAGGCAATCAGCCCCAGCATTTT.

This clonotype was seen many times. The genes are TRBV12-3 or TRBV12-4 and TRBJ1-5; weak D call: TRBD1 (5 bases). CDR3 length: 13 residues. The germline V and J ends were trimmed by 3 bases and 7 bases, with 10 bases remaining between them. CDR3 coding DNA: TGTGCCAGCAGTTTTAGGGGTCCACAGCCCCAGCATTTT. This codes for CASSFRGPQPQHF.

The rearrangement uses TRBV19 and TRBJ2-1; D may correspond to TRBD1 or TRBD2 (5 bases each). This CDR3 comprises 14 residues. Germline CDR1 is LNHDA and CDR2 is SQIVND (reference sequence). Trimming pared 0 bases from V and 7 bases from J, leaving 10 bases between. CDR3 protein: CASSIEGVRNEQFF. CDR3 nucleotides: TGTGCCAGTAGTATAGAGGGGGTTAGGAATGAGCAGTTCTTC.

There are a few counts of this clonotype. This rearrangement joins TRBV5-6 to TRBJ2-2; 7 bases match TRBD2. Trimming cost V 4 bases and J 1 base; bases outside gene matches: 7. This CDR3 is 16 amino acids long. Germline V lookup: CDR1 SGHDT, CDR2 YYEEEE. The CDR3 sequence is CASSRTWGGNTGELFF. The CDR3 DNA reads as TGTGCCAGCAGCCGGACCTGGGGGGGGAACACCGGGGAGCTGTTTTTT.

At least ten counts were recorded for this clonotype. V and J are TRBV11-2 and TRBJ2-1; D remains ambiguous. Trimming stripped 5 bases from V and 4 bases from J, with 18 bases between. There are 16 residues in the CDR3. From germline, CDR1 is SGHAT and CDR2 FQNNGV. This CDR3 is CASSPTRPAPYNEQFF. CDR3 nucleotide sequence: TGTGCCAGCAGCCCTACAAGACCAGCCCCATACAATGAGCAGTTCTTC. Based on the CDR3 plus reference TRBV11-2 and TRBJ2-1, the full variable domain is EAGVAQSPRYKIIEKRQSVAFWCNPISGHATLYWYQQILGQGPKLLIQFQNNGVVDDSQLPKDRFSAERLKGVDSTLKIQPAKLEDSAVYLCASSPTRPAPYNEQFFGPGTRLTVL.

This clonotype was detected many times. The chain links TRBV29-1 to TRBJ1-1; weak D call: TRBD1 (6 bases). This CDR3 is 15 amino acids long. Trimming took off 7 bases at V and 1 base at J, with 19 bases between the two ends. The germline gives CDR1 SQVTM, CDR2 ANQGSEA. This CDR3 reads CSGKTGGGGNTEAFF. CDR3 DNA sequence: TGCAGCGGAAAGACAGGAGGTGGGGGGAACACTGAAGCTTTCTTT.

This clonotype came up a few times. V is TRBV12-3 or TRBV12-4 and J is TRBJ1-4; D call uncertain. CDR3 length: 15 residues. Trimming shortened V by 4 bases and J by 2 bases, and 11 bases separated the two germline ends. The CDR3 here is CASSSVGFTNEKLFF. The CDR3 bases are TGTGCCAGCAGTTCCGTAGGGTTTACTAATGAAAAACTGTTTTTT.

This clonotype was seen a handful of times. The V and J genes are TRBV29-1 and TRBJ2-1, with 8 positions matching TRBD2. Trimming at V came to 4 bases and at J to 4 bases, leaving 12 bases not matched to a gene. The CDR3 totals 16 residues. Looked up from germline, CDR1 is SQVTM and CDR2 is ANQGSEA. The CDR3 coding sequence is TGCAGCGTTGTGATAACCGCTAGCGGGTCTTACAATGAGCAGTTCTTC. Translated, it gives CSVVITASGSYNEQFF.

The chain has TRBV7-9 and TRBJ2-7; D is uncertain. Germline V gene lookup returns CDR1 SEHNR and CDR2 FQNEAQ (reference sequence). The V end lost 5 bases, the J end lost 5 bases, and 13 bases lay between the germline ends. This CDR3 has 13 residues. The chain's CDR3 is CASSGATADEQYF. CDR3 bases: TGTGCCAGCAGCGGAGCCACCGCGGACGAGCAGTACTTC.

This chain uses TRBV7-2 with TRBJ2-1, with TRBD2 matching 14 bases. The CDR3 runs to 19 residues. The germline V gene has CDR1 SGHTA and CDR2 FQGNSA. Germline trimming cut 4 bases from V and 8 bases from J; bases unmatched to any gene: 16. CDR3 in DNA: TGTGCCAGCAGCTCCCGTTCGGGACTAGCGGGAGAACTAGGCGATGAGCAGTTCTTC. As protein: CASSSRSGLAGELGDEQFF. Full variable domain (outside the CDR3, taken from reference TRBV7-2 and TRBJ2-1): GAGVSQSPSNKVTEKGKDVELRCDPISGHTALYWYRQSLGQGLEFLIYFQGNSAPDKSGLPSDRFSAERTGGSVSTLTIQRTQQEDSAVYLCASSSRSGLAGELGDEQFFGPGTRLTVL.